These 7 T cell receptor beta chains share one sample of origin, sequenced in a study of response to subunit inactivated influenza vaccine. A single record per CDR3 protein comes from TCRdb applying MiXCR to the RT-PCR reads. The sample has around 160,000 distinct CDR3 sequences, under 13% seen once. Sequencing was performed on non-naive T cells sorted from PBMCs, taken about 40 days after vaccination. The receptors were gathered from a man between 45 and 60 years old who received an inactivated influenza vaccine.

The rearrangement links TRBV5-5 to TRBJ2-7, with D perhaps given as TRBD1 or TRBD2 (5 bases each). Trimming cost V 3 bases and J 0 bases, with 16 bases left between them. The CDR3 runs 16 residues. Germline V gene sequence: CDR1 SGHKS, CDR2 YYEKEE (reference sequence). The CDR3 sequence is CASSSGGAGRSYEQYF. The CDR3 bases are TGTGCCAGCAGCTCGGGTGGGGCGGGCCGCTCCTACGAGCAGTACTTC.

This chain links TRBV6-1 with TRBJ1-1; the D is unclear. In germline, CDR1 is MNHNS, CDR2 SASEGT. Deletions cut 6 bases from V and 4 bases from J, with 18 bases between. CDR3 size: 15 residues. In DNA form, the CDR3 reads TGTGCCAGCAGCCCTGGTGAGGGTATCGGCACTGAAGCTTTCTTT. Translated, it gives CASSPGEGIGTEAFF.

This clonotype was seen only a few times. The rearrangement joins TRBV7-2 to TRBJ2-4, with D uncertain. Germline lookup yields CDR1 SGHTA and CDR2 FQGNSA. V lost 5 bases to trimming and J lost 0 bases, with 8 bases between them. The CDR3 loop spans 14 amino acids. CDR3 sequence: CASSPSLAKNIQYF. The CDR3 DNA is TGTGCCAGCAGCCCGAGTCTAGCCAAAAACATTCAGTACTTC. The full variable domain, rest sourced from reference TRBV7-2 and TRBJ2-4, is GAGVSQSPSNKVTEKGKDVELRCDPISGHTALYWYRQSLGQGLEFLIYFQGNSAPDKSGLPSDRFSAERTGGSVSTLTIQRTQQEDSAVYLCASSPSLAKNIQYFGAGTRLSVL.

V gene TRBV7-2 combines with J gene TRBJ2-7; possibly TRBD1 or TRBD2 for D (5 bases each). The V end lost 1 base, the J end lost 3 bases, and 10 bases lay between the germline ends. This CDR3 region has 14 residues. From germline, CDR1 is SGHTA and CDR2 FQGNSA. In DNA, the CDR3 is TGTGCCAGCAGCTTAGGGGGGATGGGCTACGAGCAGTACTTC. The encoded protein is CASSLGGMGYEQYF.

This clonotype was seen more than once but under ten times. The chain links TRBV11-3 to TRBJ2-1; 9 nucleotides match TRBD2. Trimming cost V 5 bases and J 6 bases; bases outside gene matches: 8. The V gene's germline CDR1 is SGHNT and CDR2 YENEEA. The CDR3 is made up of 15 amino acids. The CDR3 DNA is TGTGCCAGCAGCGGTGGCGGGAGGGCGGGCAATGAGCAGTTCTTC. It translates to CASSGGGRAGNEQFF.

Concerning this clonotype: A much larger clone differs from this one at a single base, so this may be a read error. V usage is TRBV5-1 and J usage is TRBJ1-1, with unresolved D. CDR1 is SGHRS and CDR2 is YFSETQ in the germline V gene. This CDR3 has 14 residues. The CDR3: CASSLGSTTSEPFF. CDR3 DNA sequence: TGCGCCAGCAGCTTGGGAAGTACCACTAGTGAACCTTTCTTT.

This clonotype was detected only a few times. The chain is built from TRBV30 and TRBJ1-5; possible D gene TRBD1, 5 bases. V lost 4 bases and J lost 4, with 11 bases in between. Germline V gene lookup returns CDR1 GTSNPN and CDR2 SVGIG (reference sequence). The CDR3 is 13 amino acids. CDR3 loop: CAWNLQGNQPQHF. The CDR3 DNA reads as TGTGCCTGGAATTTGCAGGGTAATCAGCCCCAGCATTTT.